The rows below give T cell receptor beta chains drawn from one sample of a study of vaccination and CD4 T cells after COVID-19. Via MiXCR, TCRdb re-called the PCR reads, giving one row per CDR3 protein. The sample contains approximately 16,000 distinct CDR3 sequences, approximately 55% of which appear only once. These receptors lack a known antigen. Sequencing used CD4+ T cells from blood, cultured in vitro, obtained before SARS-CoV-2 vaccination. These receptors were taken from a human donor who had recovered from COVID-19. Each CDR3 is given with its conserved first and last residue. The order of the fields is V gene, J gene, clone size, D gene, CDR3 protein, CDR3 DNA. The D gene is left open where the match is weak. Expanded clones get a size class; other rows say once, few or many, or leave the size out.

TRBV7-7	TRBJ2-5	.	TRBD1	CASSPGQGQETQYF	TGTGCCAGCAGCCCCGGACAGGGCCAAGAGACCCAGTACTTC
TRBV29-1	TRBJ2-1	.	TRBD1	CSVVTGGTRVEQFF	TGCAGCGTTGTAACAGGGGGTACCCGGGTTGAGCAGTTCTTC
TRBV19	TRBJ1-5	.	.	CASSPGGQPQHF	TGTGCCAGTAGCCCGGGGGGGCAGCCCCAGCATTTT
TRBV20-1	TRBJ1-1	few	TRBD1	CSARDPGRGRGEAFF	TGCAGTGCTAGAGATCCAGGCAGGGGGCGAGGTGAAGCTTTCTTT
TRBV27	TRBJ2-1	.	TRBD2	CASSLSREQAGGGEQFF	TGTGCCAGCAGTTTATCGCGGGAGCAAGCGGGAGGAGGTGAGCAGTTCTTC
TRBV7-9	TRBJ1-6	few	.	CASSLGPGVSPLHF	TGTGCCAGCAGCTTAGGCCCAGGGGTCTCACCCCTCCACTTT
TRBV28	TRBJ2-3	.	TRBD2	CASRSAGGTITDTQYF	TGTGCCAGCAGGTCAGCGGGAGGAACTATCACAGATACGCAGTATTTT
TRBV30	TRBJ1-1	.	.	CAWRPEGRRTEAFF	TGTGCCTGGAGACCGGAGGGGCGGAGGACTGAAGCTTTCTTT
TRBV19	TRBJ2-7	.	.	CASSISLKTSYEQYF	TGTGCCAGTAGTATTTCCCTCAAAACCTCCTACGAGCAGTACTTC
TRBV11-3	TRBJ2-3	.	.	CASTTFRSTDTQYF	TGTGCCAGCACCACTTTCCGAAGCACAGATACGCAGTATTTT
TRBV7-2	TRBJ1-1	few	.	CASSLDPVTGYTEAFF	TGTGCCAGCAGCTTAGACCCCGTCACAGGGTACACTGAAGCTTTCTTT
TRBV18	TRBJ1-5	few	TRBD1	CASSLSGGQPQHF	TGTGCCAGCTCACTTTCAGGGGGTCAGCCCCAGCATTTT
TRBV19	TRBJ2-1	.	.	CASSIAPGGGIGEQFF	TGTGCCAGTAGTATAGCTCCCGGGGGCGGGATAGGTGAGCAGTTCTTC
TRBV6-2/TRBV6-3	TRBJ2-5	.	TRBD2	CASGAGGETQYF	TGTGCCAGCGGAGCGGGAGGGGAGACCCAGTACTTC
TRBV5-4	TRBJ1-1	.	TRBD1	CASSLAGGAEAEAFF	TGTGCCAGCAGCTTGGCAGGGGGCGCGGAGGCTGAAGCTTTCTTT
TRBV12-5	TRBJ2-7	.	TRBD2	CASGPSGGLAEQYF	TGTGCTAGTGGCCCTAGCGGGGGGCTCGCCGAGCAGTACTTC
TRBV10-3	TRBJ1-2	.	.	CAISAKGFDGYTF	TGTGCCATCAGTGCCAAGGGATTCGATGGCTACACCTTC
TRBV7-3	TRBJ2-1	few	TRBD2	CASSTGGGPGGEQFF	TGTGCCAGCAGCACGGGAGGGGGTCCTGGGGGTGAGCAGTTCTTC
TRBV12-3/TRBV12-4	TRBJ2-3	once	TRBD2	CASRRELAGAGGSTDTQYF	TGTGCCAGCAGACGCGAACTAGCGGGGGCCGGGGGAAGCACAGATACGCAGTATTTT